Listed here are 21 T cell receptor beta chains from one sample, sequenced in a study of Graves' ophthalmopathy and Graves' hyperthyroidism. Amplified TCR beta CDR3 regions were obtained using RNA transcripts as template. A first-round RT-PCR used HTBI primers, followed by a second-round multiplex PCR. One entry per CDR3 protein, called by TCRdb with MiXCR from the multiplex PCR reads. The sample lists 260,000 or so distinct CDR3 sequences; around 50% were seen once. Material for sequencing was peripheral blood. Receptors originate from an adult man with Graves' ophthalmopathy.

This chain connects TRBV5-1 to TRBJ2-5; possible D gene TRBD2, 6 bases. CDR3 length: 15 amino acids. CDR1 SGHRS and CDR2 YFSETQ come from the germline V gene. Deletions cut 4 bases from V and 3 bases from J, with 16 bases between. CDR3 DNA sequence: TGCGCCAGCAGCCCATATGTAGGGGAGGAAGAGACCCAGTACTTC. Amino acid sequence: CASSPYVGEEETQYF.

The CDR3 nucleotides read TGCAGTGCTCCCATCCCCGAGTTAGCGGGCACAGATACGCAGTATTTT. Protein product: CSAPIPELAGTDTQYF. The rearrangement joins TRBV20-1 to TRBJ2-3, with D possibly matching TRBD2 (6 bases). The V gene lost 5 bases and the J gene lost 1 base, with 19 bases spanning the gap. CDR1 is DFQATT, CDR2 SNEGSKA, per germline (reference sequence). The CDR3 loop spans 16 amino acids.

The rearrangement links TRBV2 to TRBJ2-7, with unresolved D. The CDR3 runs to 13 residues. Germline lookup yields CDR1 SNHLY and CDR2 FYNNEI. Trimming pared 5 bases from V and 2 bases from J, leaving 10 bases between. The CDR3 sequence is CASSKDLAYEQYF. Here the CDR3 DNA reads TGTGCCAGCAGTAAGGACCTAGCCTACGAGCAGTACTTC.

The chain employs TRBV2 and TRBJ2-7; D tentatively fits TRBD1 or TRBD2 (6 bases each). From germline, CDR1 is SNHLY and CDR2 FYNNEI. The CDR3 is made up of 15 amino acids. V shed 6 bases and J shed 6 bases, with 21 bases lying between them. The CDR3 reads CASRNGGTRGREQYF. The CDR3 nucleotides read TGTGCCAGCAGAAATGGGGGCACCCGGGGGCGCGAGCAGTACTTC.

This clonotype was detected a few times. The rearrangement joins TRBV12-3 or TRBV12-4 to TRBJ1-4; D is uncertain. The CDR3 is 10 amino acids. The V end lost 6 bases, the J end lost 8 bases, and 4 bases lay between the germline ends. This chain's CDR3 is CASSHEKLFF. The DNA of the CDR3 is TGTGCCAGCAGCCACGAAAAACTGTTTTTT.

J is TRBJ1-1 and V is TRBV5-1; 9 bases align to TRBD1. This CDR3 has 13 amino acids. The V and J ends lost 4 bases and 8 bases, in that order; junction bases with no gene match: 6. CDR1 is SGHRS and CDR2 is YFSETQ in the germline V gene. The CDR3 bases are TGCGCCAGCAGCCTACAGGGGGCTGAGGAAGCTTTCTTT. It codes for CASSLQGAEEAFF.

The rearrangement uses TRBV25-1 and TRBJ2-3, with 8 nucleotides matching TRBD2. This CDR3 region has 16 residues. The germline V gene has CDR1 MGHDK and CDR2 SYGVNS. V shed 4 bases and J 0 bases; nucleotides not matched to a gene: 6. The CDR3 sequence is CASSGGLESSTDTQYF. CDR3 nucleotide sequence: TGTGCCAGCAGTGGGGGACTAGAATCAAGCACAGATACGCAGTATTTT. Full variable domain (outside the CDR3, taken from reference TRBV25-1 and TRBJ2-3): EADIYQTPRYLVIGTGKKITLECSQTMGHDKMYWYQQDPGMELHLIHYSYGVNSTEKGDLSSESTVSRIRTEHFPLTLESARPSHTSQYLCASSGGLESSTDTQYFGPGTRLTVL.

For this clonotype: Germline and junction disagree at one end, which may indicate a read error. The chain carries TRBV13 and TRBJ2-5, with D possibly being TRBD2 (5 bases). Germline CDR1 is PRHDT and CDR2 is FYEKMQ (reference sequence). This CDR3 contains 14 residues. The CDR3 nucleotides are TGCGCCAGCAGCCTTAGAGCGGATAGGGAGACCCAGTACTTC. Amino acids: CASSLRADRETQYF.

Notes on this clonotype: One junction end does not reproduce the germline sequence, and a read error may be involved. The V and J genes are TRBV28 and TRBJ2-7, with TRBD1 matching over 8 bases. Germline CDR1 reads MDHEN; CDR2 reads SYDVKM. CDR3 length equals 14 residues. Written as DNA, the CDR3 is TGTGCCAGCAACTCCGGGACAGGTGGATACGAACAGTACTTC. Encoded protein: CASNSGTGGYEQYF. The full variable domain, rest sourced from reference TRBV28 and TRBJ2-7, is DVKVTQSSRYLVKRTGEKVFLECVQDMDHENMFWYRQDPGLGLRLIYFSYDVKMKEKGDIPEGYSVSREKKERFSLILESASTNQTSMYLCASNSGTGGYEQYFGPGTRLTVT.

The chain carries TRBV19 and TRBJ2-7; 7 bases agree with TRBD2. Germline V lookup: CDR1 LNHDA, CDR2 SQIVND (reference sequence). This CDR3 has 15 amino acids. V shed 8 bases, J shed 0 bases, and the junction held 10 bases outside the gene matches. The DNA of the CDR3 is TGTGCCAGTCACGACGGGACTACCAGCTCCTACGAGCAGTACTTC. The encoded protein is CASHDGTTSSYEQYF.

This clonotype has a handful of counts. The chain links TRBV10-3 to TRBJ2-7, with D perhaps matching TRBD2 (5 bases). Germline V gives CDR1 ENHRY, CDR2 SYGVKD. This CDR3 has 13 amino acids. The ends were cut back, 8 bases at V and 3 bases at J, with 14 bases in the middle. The CDR3 is CAIYGVGDYEQYF. The CDR3 DNA reads as TGTGCCATCTATGGGGTCGGGGACTACGAGCAGTACTTC.

The chain carries TRBV2 and TRBJ2-7, with unresolved D. The CDR3 is 14 residues long. Germline CDR1 is SNHLY and CDR2 is FYNNEI. Trimming removed 6 bases at V and 6 bases at J, with 18 bases between. The CDR3 nucleotides are TGTGCCAGCAGGCCCGACCGAGAAAGGAGCGAGCAGTACTTC. As protein: CASRPDRERSEQYF.

The chain employs TRBV11-2 and TRBJ2-7; possibly TRBD2 for D (6 bases). The CDR3 consists of 14 residues. CDR1 SGHAT and CDR2 FQNNGV come from the germline V gene. The V and J ends lost 5 bases and 7 bases respectively, with 18 bases between them. The CDR3 sequence: CASSQPGVGREQYF. The CDR3 bases are TGTGCCAGCAGCCAGCCGGGGGTAGGACGTGAGCAGTACTTC. Full variable domain (outside the CDR3, taken from reference TRBV11-2 and TRBJ2-7): EAGVAQSPRYKIIEKRQSVAFWCNPISGHATLYWYQQILGQGPKLLIQFQNNGVVDDSQLPKDRFSAERLKGVDSTLKIQPAKLEDSAVYLCASSQPGVGREQYFGPGTRLTVT.

The V and J genes are TRBV12-3 or TRBV12-4 and TRBJ2-5; D is ambiguous. There are 11 residues in the CDR3. Deletions cut 5 bases from V and 5 bases from J, with 6 bases between. CDR3 in DNA: TGTGCCAGCAGTCACCGGGAGACCCAGTACTTC. Its translation: CASSHRETQYF.

The chain employs TRBV10-3 and TRBJ2-7; D is perhaps TRBD2 (5 bases). The CDR3 sequence is 12 residues long. Between the trimmed V and J ends, which lost 3 bases and 5 bases, there was a span of 8 bases. CDR1 is ENHRY, CDR2 SYGVKD, per germline. DNA of the CDR3: TGTGCCATCAGTGATGAGGGAAACGAGCAGTACTTC. Translating gives CAISDEGNEQYF.

This clonotype was seen a handful of times. The chain recombines TRBV6-4 with TRBJ1-6, with D possibly TRBD1 on 6 matching bases. V gave up 4 bases and J gave up 8 bases, with 15 bases separating them. The length of the CDR3 is 15 residues. CDR1 and CDR2 (germline): MRHNA, SNTAGT. CDR3 amino acids: CASSAVRGTHSPLHF. CDR3 sequence (DNA): TGTGCCAGCAGTGCCGTGAGGGGGACCCATTCACCCCTCCACTTT.

This rearrangement joins TRBV19 to TRBJ1-2; D is uncertain. CDR1 LNHDA and CDR2 SQIVND come from the germline V gene (reference sequence). V was cut by 11 bases and J by 0 bases, with 16 bases left in between. The CDR3 has 14 residues. The CDR3 spells CAWSTGSANYGYTF. The CDR3, as DNA: TGTGCCTGGAGTACGGGATCGGCTAACTATGGCTACACCTTC.

This clonotype was recorded a few times. The rearrangement uses TRBV25-1 and TRBJ2-7; 7 positions match TRBD1. Trimming at V came to 8 bases and at J to 0 bases, leaving 4 bases not matched to a gene. The germline V gene has CDR1 MGHDK and CDR2 SYGVNS. The CDR3 sequence is 13 residues long. Written as DNA, the CDR3 is TGTGCCAGCCTGGACAGGTACTCCTACGAGCAGTACTTC. Protein product: CASLDRYSYEQYF.

In the case of this clonotype: This could be a read error, since a much larger clone is one nucleotide away. This sequence joins TRBV2 and TRBJ1-6; D not resolved. CDR3 length: 12 amino acids. CDR1 SNHLY and CDR2 FYNNEI come from the germline V gene. V lost 6 bases and J lost 7, with 7 bases in between. This CDR3 is CASSGHNSPLHF. CDR3 DNA sequence: TGTGCCAGCAGCGGGCACAATTCACCCCTCCACTTT. Variable domain in full (rest from reference TRBV2 and TRBJ1-6): EPEVTQTPSHQVTQMGQEVILRCVPISNHLYFYWYRQILGQKVEFLVSFYNNEISEKSEIFDDQFSVERPDGSNFTLKIRSTKLEDSAMYFCASSGHNSPLHFGNGTRLTVT.

The chain joins TRBV25-1 to TRBJ1-6; TRBD1 is a possible D gene (6 bases). Trimming shortened V by 6 bases and J by 7 bases, and 13 bases separated the two germline ends. Germline V gene lookup returns CDR1 MGHDK and CDR2 SYGVNS. This CDR3 has 14 amino acids. The CDR3: CASRPTGGNSPLHF. CDR3 DNA: TGTGCCAGCAGACCGACAGGAGGAAATTCACCCCTCCACTTT. The full variable domain, rest sourced from reference TRBV25-1 and TRBJ1-6, is EADIYQTPRYLVIGTGKKITLECSQTMGHDKMYWYQQDPGMELHLIHYSYGVNSTEKGDLSSESTVSRIRTEHFPLTLESARPSHTSQYLCASRPTGGNSPLHFGNGTRLTVT.

Only one count was recorded for this clonotype. A single base separates this from a much larger clone, so it may be a read error. The genes are TRBV24-1 and TRBJ1-5; 10 bases map to TRBD1. CDR1 and CDR2 from the germline V gene are KGHDR and SFDVKD. The length of the CDR3 is 14 residues. This CDR3 is CATSAGQGWQPQDF. The CDR3 DNA follows: TGTGCCACCAGTGCGGGACAGGGGTGGCAGCCCCAGGATTTT.